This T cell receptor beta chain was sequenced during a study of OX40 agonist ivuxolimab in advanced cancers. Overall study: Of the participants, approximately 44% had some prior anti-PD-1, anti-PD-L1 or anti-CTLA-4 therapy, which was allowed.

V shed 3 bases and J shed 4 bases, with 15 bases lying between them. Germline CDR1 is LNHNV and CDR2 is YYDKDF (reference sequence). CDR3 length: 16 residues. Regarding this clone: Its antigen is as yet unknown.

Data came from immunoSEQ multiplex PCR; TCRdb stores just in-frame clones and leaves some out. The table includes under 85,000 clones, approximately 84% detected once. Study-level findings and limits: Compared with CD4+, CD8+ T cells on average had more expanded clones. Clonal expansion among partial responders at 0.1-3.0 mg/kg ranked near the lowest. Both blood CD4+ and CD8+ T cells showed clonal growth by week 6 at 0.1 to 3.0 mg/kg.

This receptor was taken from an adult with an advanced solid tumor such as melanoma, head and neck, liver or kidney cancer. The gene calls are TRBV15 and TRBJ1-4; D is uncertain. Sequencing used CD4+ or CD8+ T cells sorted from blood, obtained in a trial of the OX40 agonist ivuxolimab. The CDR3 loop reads CATSSLRVTDNEKLFF. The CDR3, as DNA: TGTGCCACCAGCAGTCTCCGGGTCACAGATAATGAAAAACTGTTTTTT.